A single sample gave rise to the 12 T cell receptor beta chains below, sequenced in a study of CD8+ T cells in alopecia areata. Reverse transcription of extracted RNA yielded cDNA, which provided the sequencing template. The table came from immunoSEQ multiplex PCR; TCRdb's copy has only in-frame clones and leaves some out. The sample has about 150,000 clones, 55% seen once. The source material was CD4+ T cells sorted from blood. These receptors all come from a human donor in good health.

The chain recombines TRBV15 with TRBJ2-5; 15 nucleotides align to TRBD2. The CDR3 is 18 residues long. With 5 bases clipped from V and 1 base from J, the junction kept 8 bases outside the gene matches. The germline V gene encodes CDR1 LNHNV and CDR2 YYDKDF (reference sequence). As DNA, the CDR3 is TGTGCCACCAGCGCTCGGACTAGCGGGAGGGCCGCCCAAGAGACCCAGTACTTC. Its translation: CATSARTSGRAAQETQYF. The complete variable domain, with remaining parts taken from reference TRBV15 and TRBJ2-5, reads DAMVIQNPRYQVTQFGKPVTLSCSQTLNHNVMYWYQQKSSQAPKLLFHYYDKDFNNEADTPDNFQSRRPNTSFCFLDIRSPGLGDTAMYLCATSARTSGRAAQETQYFGPGTRLLVL.

This clone occurred a few times. The chain couples TRBV25-1 to TRBJ2-7, with D tentatively TRBD1 or TRBD2 (5 bases each). This CDR3 has 12 amino acids. V was cut by 1 base and J by 9 bases, with 10 bases left in between. From germline, CDR1 is MGHDK and CDR2 SYGVNS. CDR3 residues: CASSESPGPQYF. The DNA of the CDR3 is TGTGCCAGCAGTGAATCACCGGGGCCGCAGTACTTC.

The V call is TRBV29-1, the J call TRBJ2-3; 9 bases match TRBD2. The germline V gene has CDR1 SQVTM and CDR2 ANQGSEA. The CDR3 length is 15 residues. Trimming at V came to 5 bases and at J to 2 bases, leaving 8 bases not matched to a gene. The CDR3 DNA reads as TGCAGCGTTCCGAGTAGCGGGAGAGCCACAGATACGCAGTATTTT. Translation: CSVPSSGRATDTQYF.

J is TRBJ2-7 and V is TRBV18; D possibly uses TRBD1 or TRBD2 (5 bases each). The CDR3 has 12 residues. Germline values: CDR1 KGHSH, CDR2 LQKENI. V lost 3 bases and J lost 7, with 10 bases in between. CDR3 coding DNA: TGTGCCAGCTCACCTTTGGGGGAGGAGCAGTACTTC. As protein: CASSPLGEEQYF. Combining the CDR3 with reference TRBV18 and TRBJ2-7 gives the whole variable domain NAGVMQNPRHLVRRRGQEARLRCSPMKGHSHVYWYRQLPEEGLKFMVYLQKENIIDESGMPKERFSAEFPKEGPSILRIQQVVRGDSAAYFCASSPLGEEQYFGPGTRLTVT.

V and J are TRBV29-1 and TRBJ2-1; possibly TRBD2 for D (5 bases). Trimming pared 4 bases from V and 3 bases from J, leaving 10 bases between. This CDR3 comprises 13 residues. Germline V gene data show CDR1 as SQVTM and CDR2 as ANQGSEA. The CDR3 sequence is CSVGPGNYNEQFF. The CDR3 region has the DNA TGCAGCGTTGGGCCCGGGAACTACAATGAGCAGTTCTTC.

The chain combines TRBV29-1 with TRBJ2-2; weak D call: TRBD1 (5 bases). The CDR3 extends over 12 amino acids. V was cut by 4 bases and J by 3 bases, with 6 bases left in between. Per the germline V gene, CDR1 is SQVTM and CDR2 is ANQGSEA. As DNA, the CDR3 is TGCAGCGTTGTGGGGCACACCGGGGAGCTGTTTTTT. It specifies CSVVGHTGELFF.

The J gene is TRBJ1-1, the V gene TRBV10-3, with a weak D call TRBD1 (5 bases). The CDR3 length is 17 residues. V was shortened by 0 bases and J by 5 bases, with 19 bases between the two germline ends. CDR1 is ENHRY and CDR2 is SYGVKD in the germline V gene. CDR3 bases: TGTGCCATCAGTGAGTCGTCGGGCCCGAGGGGTAGGACTGAAGCTTTCTTT. Protein: CAISESSGPRGRTEAFF.

The chain uses TRBV5-4 and TRBJ1-3, with a weak D call TRBD2 (5 bases). The J call may be incorrect, as the DNA end agrees better with TRBJ2-2. Germline V gene sequence: CDR1 SGHNT, CDR2 YYREEE (reference sequence). The CDR3 is 15 residues long. CDR3 sequence: CASSSHSSLPGELFF. In DNA, the CDR3 is TGTGCCAGCAGCTCTCATTCTAGCTTACCCGGGGAGCTGTTTTTT.

The V gene is TRBV6-5, the J gene TRBJ1-2, with TRBD1 matching 8 bases. The CDR3 is 16 residues long. V was pared by 2 bases and J by 6 bases, with 11 bases of the junction left unmatched. Germline V gene lookup returns CDR1 MNHEY and CDR2 SVGAGI. CDR3 in amino acids: CASSYPPGQGAHGYTF. The CDR3 coding sequence is TGTGCCAGCAGTTACCCGCCGGGGCAGGGGGCTCATGGCTACACCTTC.

Only one count was recorded for this clone. The chain couples TRBV5-6 to TRBJ1-4; D may be TRBD1 (5 bases). The CDR3 runs to 14 residues. The V end was cut by 0 bases, the J end by 11 bases, with 14 bases between. The germline V gene has CDR1 SGHDT and CDR2 YYEEEE. In DNA, the CDR3 is TGTGCCAGCAGCTTGGATGGCAGGGAGAGCAAACTGTTTTTT. Its translation: CASSLDGRESKLFF. The variable domain in full, completed from reference TRBV5-6 and TRBJ1-4, reads DAGVTQSPTHLIKTRGQQVTLRCSPKSGHDTVSWYQQALGQGPQFIFQYYEEEERQRGNFPDRFSGHQFPNYSSELNVNALLLGDSALYLCASSLDGRESKLFFGSGTQLSVL.

The V and J genes are TRBV30 and TRBJ1-1, with D tentatively TRBD1 (5 bases). The V and J ends lost 1 base and 7 bases respectively, with 16 bases between them. The germline V gene has CDR1 GTSNPN and CDR2 SVGIG (reference sequence). The CDR3 extends over 14 amino acids. CDR3 protein: CAWSGSRGWDEAFF. The CDR3 DNA reads as TGTGCCTGGAGTGGCTCTCGGGGGTGGGATGAAGCTTTCTTT.

V is TRBV7-9 and J is TRBJ1-2; 7 nucleotides match TRBD1. The germline V gene encodes CDR1 SEHNR and CDR2 FQNEAQ (reference sequence). The V gene end was trimmed by 3 bases and the J gene end by 8 bases; junction bases not matched to a gene: 3. This CDR3 region has 12 residues. The CDR3 DNA reads TGTGCCAGCAGCTTGACAGGGCAAGGCTACACCTTC. Amino acids: CASSLTGQGYTF. The full variable domain, in which reference TRBV7-9 and TRBJ1-2 provide the parts outside the CDR3, is DTGVSQNPRHKITKRGQNVTFRCDPISEHNRLYWYRQTLGQGPEFLTYFQNEAQLEKSRLLSDRFSAERPKGSFSTLEIQRTEQGDSAMYLCASSLTGQGYTFGSGTRLTVV.